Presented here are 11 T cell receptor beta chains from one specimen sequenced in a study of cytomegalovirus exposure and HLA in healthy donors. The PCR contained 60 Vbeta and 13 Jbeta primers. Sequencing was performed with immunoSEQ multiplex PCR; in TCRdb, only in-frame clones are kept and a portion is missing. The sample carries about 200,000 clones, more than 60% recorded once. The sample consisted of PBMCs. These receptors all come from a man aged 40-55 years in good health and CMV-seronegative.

This CDR3 is CASSIGTAQETQYF. The CDR3 DNA is TGTGCCAGCAGCATAGGGACAGCTCAAGAGACCCAGTACTTC. V usage is TRBV9 and J usage is TRBJ2-5, with TRBD1 matching 7 bases. V shed 4 bases and J 2 bases; nucleotides not matched to a gene: 5. CDR1 and CDR2 (germline): SGDLS, YYNGEE. The CDR3 has 14 amino acids. Drawing the rest from reference TRBV9 and TRBJ2-5, the complete variable domain is DSGVTQTPKHLITATGQRVTLRCSPRSGDLSVYWYQQSLDQGLQFLIQYYNGEERAKGNILERFSAQQFPDLHSELNLSSLELGDSALYFCASSIGTAQETQYFGPGTRLLVL.

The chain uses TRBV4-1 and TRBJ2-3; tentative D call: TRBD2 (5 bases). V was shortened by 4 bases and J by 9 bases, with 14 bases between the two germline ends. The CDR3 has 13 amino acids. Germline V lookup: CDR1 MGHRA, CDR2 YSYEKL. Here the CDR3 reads CASSPQDRGTQYF. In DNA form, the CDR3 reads TGCGCCAGCAGCCCCCAGGACCGCGGGACGCAGTATTTT.

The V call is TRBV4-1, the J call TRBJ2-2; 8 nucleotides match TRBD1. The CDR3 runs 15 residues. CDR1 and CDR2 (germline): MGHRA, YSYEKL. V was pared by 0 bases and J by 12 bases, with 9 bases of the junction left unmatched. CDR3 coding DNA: TGCGCCAGCAGCCAAGATGGGGCAGGGGGCCAGAAGCTGTTTTTT. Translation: CASSQDGAGGQKLFF.

The CDR3 coding sequence is TGTGCCAGCAGCTTAAGGGGGCAAGGCTACACCTTC. Its translation is CASSLRGQGYTF. The chain has TRBV7-3 and TRBJ1-2, with a tentative D call TRBD1 (6 bases). Between the trimmed V and J ends, which lost 1 base and 8 bases, there was a span of 8 bases. Germline V lookup: CDR1 SGHTA, CDR2 FQGTGA. This CDR3 region has 12 residues.

The chain's CDR3 is CASSQDRDRAYTGELFF. For the CDR3, the DNA is TGTGCCAGCAGCCAAGATCGGGACAGGGCCTACACCGGGGAGCTGTTTTTT. This rearrangement joins TRBV4-2 to TRBJ2-2, with 9 bases aligning to TRBD1. V lost 0 bases, J lost 3 bases, and 5 bases stayed unmatched. From germline, CDR1 is LGHNA and CDR2 YNFKEQ. The CDR3 contains 17 residues.

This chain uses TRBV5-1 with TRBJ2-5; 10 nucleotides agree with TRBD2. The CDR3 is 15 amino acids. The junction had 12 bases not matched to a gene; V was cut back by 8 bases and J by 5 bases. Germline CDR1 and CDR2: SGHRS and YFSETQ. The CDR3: CASSTAGGPGETQYF. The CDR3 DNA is TGCGCCAGTAGCACAGCGGGGGGGCCGGGGGAGACCCAGTACTTC.

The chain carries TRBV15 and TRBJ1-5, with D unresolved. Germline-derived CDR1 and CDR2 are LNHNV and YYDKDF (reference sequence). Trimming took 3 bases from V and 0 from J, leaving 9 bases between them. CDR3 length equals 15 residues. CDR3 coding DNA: TGTGCCACCAGCAGCTCAGTCCTTAGCAATCAGCCCCAGCATTTT. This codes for CATSSSVLSNQPQHF. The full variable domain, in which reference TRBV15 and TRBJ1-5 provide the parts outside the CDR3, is DAMVIQNPRYQVTQFGKPVTLSCSQTLNHNVMYWYQQKSSQAPKLLFHYYDKDFNNEADTPDNFQSRRPNTSFCFLDIRSPGLGDTAMYLCATSSSVLSNQPQHFGDGTRLSIL.

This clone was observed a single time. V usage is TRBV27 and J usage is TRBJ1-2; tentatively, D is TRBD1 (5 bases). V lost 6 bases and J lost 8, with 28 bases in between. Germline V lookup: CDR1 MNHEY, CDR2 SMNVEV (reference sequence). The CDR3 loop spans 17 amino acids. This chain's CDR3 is CASSPELGAVAREGYTF. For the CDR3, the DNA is TGTGCCAGCAGCCCGGAGCTAGGGGCGGTCGCCCGCGAGGGCTACACCTTC.

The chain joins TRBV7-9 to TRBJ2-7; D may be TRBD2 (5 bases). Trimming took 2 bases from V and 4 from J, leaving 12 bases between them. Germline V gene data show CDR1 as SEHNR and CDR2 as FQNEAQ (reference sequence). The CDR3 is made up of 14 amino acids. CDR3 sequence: CASSLTGSGYEQYF. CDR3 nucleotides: TGTGCCAGCAGCTTAACTGGTTCGGGGTACGAGCAGTACTTC.

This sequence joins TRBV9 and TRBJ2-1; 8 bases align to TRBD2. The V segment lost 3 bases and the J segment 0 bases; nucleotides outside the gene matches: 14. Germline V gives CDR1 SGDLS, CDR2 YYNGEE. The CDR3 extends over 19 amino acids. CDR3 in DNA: TGTGCCAGCAGCGCCAGCGGGAGAATAAGGGGAAGCTCCTACAATGAGCAGTTCTTC. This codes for CASSASGRIRGSSYNEQFF.

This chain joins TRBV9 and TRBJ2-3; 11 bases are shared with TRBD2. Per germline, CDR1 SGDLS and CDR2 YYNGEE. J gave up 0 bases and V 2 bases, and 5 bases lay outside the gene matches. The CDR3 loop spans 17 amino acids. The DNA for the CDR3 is TGTGCCAGCAGCGTGACTAGCGGGACTTTTAGCACAGATACGCAGTATTTT. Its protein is CASSVTSGTFSTDTQYF.